The 21 T cell receptor beta chains below come from one sample, sequenced in a study of naive and memory T cell subsets. Both TRBC1 and TRBC2 were covered by a beta constant-region primer of two equimolar oligonucleotides. Using its own MiXCR run on the UMI-ligation and nested PCR reads, TCRdb lists one record per CDR3 protein. The table records 75,000 to 85,000 distinct CDR3 sequences, roughly 13% of them present only once. The material sequenced was central memory CD4+ T cells from blood. These receptors were collected from a human donor in good health.

This clonotype occurred many times. This CDR3 is CASSPKRRVGVAGELFF. CDR3 DNA: TGTGCCAGCAGCCCGAAACGCAGGGTCGGGGTTGCCGGGGAGCTGTTTTTT. The chain carries TRBV7-9 and TRBJ2-2; the D call may be TRBD1 or TRBD2 (5 bases each). The germline V gene encodes CDR1 SEHNR and CDR2 FQNEAQ (reference sequence). V lost 5 bases and J lost 6, with 22 bases in between. The CDR3 loop spans 17 amino acids. The variable domain in full, with the rest retrieved from reference TRBV7-9 and TRBJ2-2, is DTGVSQNPRHKITKRGQNVTFRCDPISEHNRLYWYRQTLGQGPEFLTYFQNEAQLEKSRLLSDRFSAERPKGSFSTLEIQRTEQGDSAMYLCASSPKRRVGVAGELFFGEGSRLTVL.

The chain employs TRBV6-2 or TRBV6-3 and TRBJ2-2; D gene ambiguous. CDR1 MNHEY and CDR2 SVGEGT come from the germline V gene. V lost 7 bases, J lost 4 bases, and 16 bases lay in between. This CDR3 region has 15 residues. DNA for the CDR3: TGTGCCAGCACCTGGTCCGGGCATCCCACCGGGGAGCTGTTTTTT. It is translated as CASTWSGHPTGELFF.

This clonotype was detected only a few times. CDR3 DNA: TGTGCCAGCAGATGGTCTAGCGGGAGGCCCGAGCAGTACTTC. It codes for CASRWSSGRPEQYF. The chain has TRBV6-1 and TRBJ2-7, with 11 bases that match TRBD2. The V gene's germline CDR1 is MNHNS and CDR2 SASEGT. This CDR3 spans 14 amino acids. V trimming: 6 bases; J trimming: 6 bases; junction bases outside the gene matches: 7.

This clonotype occurred a few times. V gene TRBV7-2 combines with J gene TRBJ2-1, with TRBD2 matching over 11 bases. The V gene end was trimmed by 1 base and the J gene end by 6 bases; junction bases not matched to a gene: 2. CDR3 length: 15 residues. The germline V gene encodes CDR1 SGHTA and CDR2 FQGNSA. CDR3 nucleotide sequence: TGTGCCAGCAGCTTAGGTAGCGGGAGGGTCAATGAGCAGTTCTTC. Translating gives CASSLGSGRVNEQFF.

This clonotype has more than one count but fewer than ten. The chain couples TRBV29-1 to TRBJ1-1; D gene unclear. The CDR3 extends over 18 amino acids. Trimming removed 6 bases from V and 6 bases from J, with 32 bases in between. CDR1 is SQVTM, CDR2 ANQGSEA, per germline. The CDR3 loop reads CSVEKTEPGPFYLPEAFF. CDR3 in DNA: TGCAGCGTGGAAAAAACGGAGCCCGGGCCCTTTTATTTGCCTGAAGCTTTCTTT.

The sample holds many counts of this clonotype. The CDR3 reads CSARGDSGPVYF. The CDR3 DNA reads as TGCAGTGCTAGAGGGGACAGCGGCCCGGTGTACTTC. The genes are TRBV20-1 and TRBJ2-4, with 7 positions matching TRBD1. CDR3 length: 12 residues. V lost 1 base to trimming and J lost 15 bases; unmatched junction nucleotides: 9. CDR1 and CDR2 (germline): DFQATT, SNEGSKA (reference sequence).

The chain has TRBV25-1 and TRBJ2-7; the D gene is possibly TRBD2 (7 bases). The V gene lost 9 bases and the J gene lost 3 bases, with 15 bases spanning the gap. The CDR3 sequence is 13 residues long. Germline assignment: CDR1 MGHDK and CDR2 SYGVNS. CDR3 loop: CASKRDIDYEQYF. DNA of the CDR3: TGTGCCAGTAAGCGGGACATTGACTACGAGCAGTACTTC.

The chain joins TRBV4-2 to TRBJ1-1, with a tentative D call TRBD1 (5 bases). This CDR3 is built from 14 residues. Germline CDR1 LGHNA, CDR2 YNFKEQ. Trimming removed 0 bases from V and 7 bases from J, with 12 bases in between. Here the CDR3 reads CASSQDYTGGEAFF. The CDR3 nucleotides are TGTGCCAGCAGCCAAGATTATACAGGAGGTGAAGCTTTCTTT.

This clonotype was counted at least ten times. The chain's CDR3 is CASSPVQPQETQYF. The CDR3 DNA reads as TGTGCCAGCAGTCCCGTCCAGCCTCAAGAGACCCAGTACTTC. This chain connects TRBV28 to TRBJ2-5; D unclear. The CDR3 contains 14 residues. Germline CDR1 is MDHEN and CDR2 is SYDVKM. Trimming shortened V by 5 bases and J by 2 bases, and 12 bases separated the two germline ends.

In nucleotides, the CDR3 is TGTGCCAGCAGTTTTAACAGGGGGAACACTGAAGCTTTCTTT. Protein: CASSFNRGNTEAFF. The chain joins TRBV12-3 or TRBV12-4 to TRBJ1-1, with TRBD1 matching 7 bases. The V gene end was trimmed by 3 bases and the J gene end by 1 base; junction bases not matched to a gene: 2. The CDR3 totals 14 residues.

The V call is TRBV29-1, the J call TRBJ1-2, with 8 bases identical to TRBD1. The CDR3 has 13 residues. V lost 4 bases, J lost 3 bases, and 4 bases stayed unmatched. Germline assignment: CDR1 SQVTM and CDR2 ANQGSEA. In DNA form, the CDR3 reads TGCAGCGTTGGAGGACAGGGTGACTATGGCTACACCTTC. Translating it yields CSVGGQGDYGYTF.

J is TRBJ2-5 and V is TRBV29-1; D unclear. This CDR3 region has 15 residues. CDR1 is SQVTM and CDR2 is ANQGSEA in the germline V gene. The V and J ends lost 3 bases and 3 bases respectively, with 17 bases between them. In DNA form, the CDR3 reads TGCAGCGTTGAGTGGAGTGAGGCGCGTAAAGAGACCCAGTACTTC. This translates into CSVEWSEARKETQYF.

This clonotype was detected only a few times. The chain uses TRBV6-5 and TRBJ2-2; D call uncertain. This CDR3 spans 14 amino acids. The ends were cut back, 2 bases at V and 3 bases at J, with 7 bases in the middle. Germline V lookup: CDR1 MNHEY, CDR2 SVGAGI. CDR3 DNA: TGTGCCAGCAGTTACGTCGTCCACACCGGGGAGCTGTTTTTT. Translation gives CASSYVVHTGELFF.

There are many counts of this clonotype. V and J are TRBV27 and TRBJ2-3; D not resolved. Germline lookup yields CDR1 MNHEY and CDR2 SMNVEV (reference sequence). V lost 1 base and J 5 bases, leaving 10 bases between the germline ends. The CDR3 covers 14 residues. The CDR3 spells CASSLFSSGDTQYF. CDR3 bases: TGTGCCAGCAGTTTATTCTCCTCCGGAGATACGCAGTATTTT.

This chain links TRBV3-1 with TRBJ1-4; D is undetermined. The germline V and J ends were trimmed by 1 base and 8 bases, with 5 bases remaining between them. CDR3 length equals 12 residues. Germline V gives CDR1 LGHDT, CDR2 YNNKEL (reference sequence). CDR3 residues: CASSQGREKLFF. The CDR3 bases are TGTGCCAGCAGCCAAGGGAGGGAAAAACTGTTTTTT.

The V and J genes are TRBV7-9 and TRBJ2-7; 8 bases align to TRBD2. Trimming removed 2 bases from V and 6 bases from J; junction bases left unmatched: 9. CDR3 length equals 15 residues. Germline V lookup: CDR1 SEHNR, CDR2 FQNEAQ (reference sequence). The CDR3 loop reads CASSLIGASGGEQYF. CDR3 in DNA: TGTGCCAGCAGCTTAATAGGCGCGAGCGGGGGCGAGCAGTACTTC.

This clonotype has a count of ten or more. The V and J genes are TRBV7-2 and TRBJ2-3; the match to TRBD2 covers 8 bases. The CDR3 runs to 15 residues. Trimming cost V 8 bases and J 2 bases; bases outside gene matches: 9. CDR1 and CDR2 from the germline V gene are SGHTA and FQGNSA. Here the CDR3 reads CASSTGTRTTDTQYF. Written as DNA, the CDR3 is TGTGCCAGCTCAACCGGGACTAGGACCACAGATACGCAGTATTTT.

This clonotype was counted only a few times. The rearrangement uses TRBV29-1 and TRBJ2-5, with TRBD1 identical over 7 bases. The CDR3 extends over 14 amino acids. Germline CDR1 and CDR2: SQVTM and ANQGSEA. V shed 7 bases and J 5 bases; nucleotides not matched to a gene: 13. CDR3 DNA: TGCAGCGCCGTCGGACAGGCCCGTTTGGAGACCCAGTACTTC. This translates into CSAVGQARLETQYF.

This clonotype was counted only a few times. The CDR3 is CSARVSGSRDTQYF. For the CDR3, the DNA is TGCAGTGCTAGGGTTAGCGGGAGCCGTGATACGCAGTATTTT. This sequence joins TRBV20-1 and TRBJ2-3; 9 bases fit TRBD2. Germline trimming cut 3 bases from V and 6 bases from J; bases unmatched to any gene: 7. CDR1 and CDR2 (germline): DFQATT, SNEGSKA (reference sequence). This CDR3 comprises 14 residues.

The chain links TRBV6-5 to TRBJ2-2; 7 positions agree with TRBD2. With V trimmed by 4 bases and J by 4 bases, 12 bases remained unmatched. Germline loops: CDR1 MNHEY, CDR2 SVGAGI. This CDR3 is built from 17 residues. CDR3 DNA sequence: TGTGCCAGCAGTTCCTCTAGCGGAGGCGGACCCACCGGGGAGCTGTTTTTT. Encoded protein: CASSSSSGGGPTGELFF.

This clonotype has only a few counts. The chain links TRBV10-1 to TRBJ1-1; 7 bases match TRBD1. Germline V lookup: CDR1 WNHNN, CDR2 SYGVQD (reference sequence). The CDR3 totals 13 residues. Trimming at V came to 10 bases and at J to 0 bases, leaving 5 bases not matched to a gene. CDR3 amino acids: CATKGQLNTEAFF. CDR3 bases: TGCGCCACTAAGGGACAGCTGAACACTGAAGCTTTCTTT.